Sequencing of this TCR beta chain was carried out in a study of Ad26.COV2.S vaccination and SARS-CoV-2 variants. Treatment noted: some 20 received Ad26.COV2.S at low or high dose, single or two shots; about 5 received placebo; per-sample allocation not given. Specimens were obtained on day 63 following the first vaccine or placebo injection. The CDR3 covers 15 residues. J gave up 5 bases and V 7 bases, and 11 bases lay outside the gene matches. Germline V gene sequence: CDR1 KGHSH, CDR2 LQKENI. With regard to this clone: The target antigen is unknown.

Only in-frame clones appear in the TCRdb table, and some are missing; sequencing was by immunoSEQ multiplex PCR. The repertoire has some 340,000 clones, around 83% of them found once; the top ten carry roughly 2.1%. Whole-study findings and limits: People given the vaccine had a wider spike-specific TCR breadth than placebo recipients did.

The sequence was obtained from a person between 18 and 65 years old who received the Ad26.COV2.S COVID-19 vaccine or a placebo. Material: peripheral blood, obtained in a trial of Ad26.COV2.S vaccine versus placebo. This rearrangement joins TRBV18 to TRBJ2-5; 9 positions agree with TRBD1. The CDR3 DNA reads as TGTGCCAGCTTCCCATCTACAGGGGGCTTGGAGACCCAGTACTTC. It encodes CASFPSTGGLETQYF.